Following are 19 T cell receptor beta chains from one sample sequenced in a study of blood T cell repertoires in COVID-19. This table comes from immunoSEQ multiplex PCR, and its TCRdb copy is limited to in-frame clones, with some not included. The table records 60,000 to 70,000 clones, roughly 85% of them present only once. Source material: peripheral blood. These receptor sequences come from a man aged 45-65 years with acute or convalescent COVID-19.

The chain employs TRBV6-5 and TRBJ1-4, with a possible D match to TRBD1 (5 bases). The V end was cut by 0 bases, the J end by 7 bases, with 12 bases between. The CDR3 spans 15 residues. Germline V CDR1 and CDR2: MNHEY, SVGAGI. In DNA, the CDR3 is TGTGCCAGCAGTTACTCGGGGGGAGTGGGTGAAAAACTGTTTTTT. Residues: CASSYSGGVGEKLFF.

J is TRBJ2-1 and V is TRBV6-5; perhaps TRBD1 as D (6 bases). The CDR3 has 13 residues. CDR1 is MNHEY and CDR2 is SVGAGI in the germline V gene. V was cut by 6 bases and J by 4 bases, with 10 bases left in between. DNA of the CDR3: TGTGCCAGCAGCAGGACAGAGTACAATGAGCAGTTCTTC. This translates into CASSRTEYNEQFF.

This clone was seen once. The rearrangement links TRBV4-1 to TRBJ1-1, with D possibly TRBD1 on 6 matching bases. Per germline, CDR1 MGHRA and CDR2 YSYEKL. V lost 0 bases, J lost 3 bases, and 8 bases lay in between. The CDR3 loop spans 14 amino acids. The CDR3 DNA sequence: TGCGCCAGCAGCCAAGACCAGGGGCACACTGAAGCTTTCTTT. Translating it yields CASSQDQGHTEAFF.

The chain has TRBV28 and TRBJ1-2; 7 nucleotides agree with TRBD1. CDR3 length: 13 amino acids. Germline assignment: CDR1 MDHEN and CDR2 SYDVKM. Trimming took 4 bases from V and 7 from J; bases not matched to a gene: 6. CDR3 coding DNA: TGTGCCAGCAGTTCAGGGGGGCGAAGTGGCTACACCTTC. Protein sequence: CASSSGGRSGYTF.

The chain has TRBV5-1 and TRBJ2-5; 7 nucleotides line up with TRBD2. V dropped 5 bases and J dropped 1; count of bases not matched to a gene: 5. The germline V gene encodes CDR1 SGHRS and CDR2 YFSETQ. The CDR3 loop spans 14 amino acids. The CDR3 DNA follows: TGCGCCAGCAGTTCGAGCGGGACCCAAGAGACCCAGTACTTC. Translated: CASSSSGTQETQYF.

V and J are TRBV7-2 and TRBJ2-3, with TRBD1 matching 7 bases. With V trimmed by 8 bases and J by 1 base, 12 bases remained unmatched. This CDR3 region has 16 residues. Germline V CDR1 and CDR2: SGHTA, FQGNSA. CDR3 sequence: CASAQGVPMGTDTQYF. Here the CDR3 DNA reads TGTGCCAGCGCCCAGGGGGTCCCTATGGGCACAGATACGCAGTATTTT. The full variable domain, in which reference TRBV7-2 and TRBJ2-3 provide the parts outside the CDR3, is GAGVSQSPSNKVTEKGKDVELRCDPISGHTALYWYRQSLGQGLEFLIYFQGNSAPDKSGLPSDRFSAERTGGSVSTLTIQRTQQEDSAVYLCASAQGVPMGTDTQYFGPGTRLTVL.

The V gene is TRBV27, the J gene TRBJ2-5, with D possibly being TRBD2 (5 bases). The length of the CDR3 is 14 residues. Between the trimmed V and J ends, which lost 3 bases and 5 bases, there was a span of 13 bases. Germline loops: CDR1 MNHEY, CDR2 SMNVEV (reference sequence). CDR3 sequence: CASSLDVRRETQYF. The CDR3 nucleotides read TGTGCCAGCAGTTTGGACGTCCGGAGGGAGACCCAGTACTTC.

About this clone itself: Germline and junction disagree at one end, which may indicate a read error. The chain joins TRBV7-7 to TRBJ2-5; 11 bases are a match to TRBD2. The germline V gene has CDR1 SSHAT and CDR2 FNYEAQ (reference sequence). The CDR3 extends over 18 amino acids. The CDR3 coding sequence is TGTGCTAGCAGCTTAGAGGCTAGCGGGGGGTCTTACCAAGAGACCCAGTACTTC. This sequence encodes CASSLEASGGSYQETQYF.

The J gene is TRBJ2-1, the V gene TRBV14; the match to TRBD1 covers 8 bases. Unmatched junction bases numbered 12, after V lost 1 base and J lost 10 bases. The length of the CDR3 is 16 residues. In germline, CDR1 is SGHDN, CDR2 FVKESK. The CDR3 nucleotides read TGTGCCAGCAGCCAAGGGGGGACAGGACCTCCCTGGGAGCAGTTCTTC. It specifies CASSQGGTGPPWEQFF. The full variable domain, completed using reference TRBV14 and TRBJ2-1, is EAGVTQFPSHSVIEKGQTVTLRCDPISGHDNLYWYRRVMGKEIKFLLHFVKESKQDESGMPNNRFLAERTGGTYSTLKVQPAELEDSGVYFCASSQGGTGPPWEQFFGPGTRLTVL.

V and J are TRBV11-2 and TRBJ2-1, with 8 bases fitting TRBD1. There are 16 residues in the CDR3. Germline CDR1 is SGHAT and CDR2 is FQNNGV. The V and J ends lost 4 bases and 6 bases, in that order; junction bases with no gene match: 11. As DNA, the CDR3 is TGTGCCAGCAGCTATAGAGGACAGGGAGGACGCAATGAGCAGTTCTTC. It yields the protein CASSYRGQGGRNEQFF.

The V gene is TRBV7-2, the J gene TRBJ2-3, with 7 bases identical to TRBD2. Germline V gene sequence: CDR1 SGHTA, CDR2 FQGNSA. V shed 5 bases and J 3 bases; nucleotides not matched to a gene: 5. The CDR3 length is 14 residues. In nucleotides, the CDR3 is TGTGCCAGCAGCATTACTAGCGATACAGATACGCAGTATTTT. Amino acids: CASSITSDTDTQYF.

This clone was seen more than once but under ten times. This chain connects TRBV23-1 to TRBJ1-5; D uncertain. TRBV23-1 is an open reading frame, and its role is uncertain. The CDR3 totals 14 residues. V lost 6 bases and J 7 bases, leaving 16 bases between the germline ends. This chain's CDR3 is CASSAFEEGQPQHF. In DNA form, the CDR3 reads TGCGCCAGCAGCGCGTTTGAGGAGGGACAGCCCCAGCATTTT.

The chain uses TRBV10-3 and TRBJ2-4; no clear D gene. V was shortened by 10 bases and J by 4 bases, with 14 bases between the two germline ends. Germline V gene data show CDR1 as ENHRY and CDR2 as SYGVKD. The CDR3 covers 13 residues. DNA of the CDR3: TGTGCCACCTCGATAGAGGAGAAAAACATTCAGTACTTC. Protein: CATSIEEKNIQYF.

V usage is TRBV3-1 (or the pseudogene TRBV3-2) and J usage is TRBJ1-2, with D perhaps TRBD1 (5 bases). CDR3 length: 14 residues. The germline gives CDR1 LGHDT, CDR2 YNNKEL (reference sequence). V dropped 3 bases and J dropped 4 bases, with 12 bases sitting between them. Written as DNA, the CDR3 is TGTGCCAGCAGCCAGGGAAGCAGGGTCTATGGCTACACCTTC. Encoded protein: CASSQGSRVYGYTF.

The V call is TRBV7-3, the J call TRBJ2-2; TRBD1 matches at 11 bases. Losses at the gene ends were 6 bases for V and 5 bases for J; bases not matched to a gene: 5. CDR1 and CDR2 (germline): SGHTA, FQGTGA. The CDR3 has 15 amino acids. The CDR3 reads CASRSGTGGTGELFF. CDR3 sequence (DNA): TGTGCCAGCAGGTCCGGGACAGGGGGAACCGGGGAGCTGTTTTTT.

The CDR3 protein is CASSLAGTGNEKLFF. The CDR3 coding sequence is TGTGCCAGCAGCTTAGCCGGGACAGGGAACGAAAAACTGTTTTTT. The J gene is TRBJ1-4, the V gene TRBV7-8, with 9 positions matching TRBD1. The CDR3 has 15 residues. CDR1 and CDR2 from the germline V gene are SGHVS and FQNEAQ. V was pared by 0 bases and J by 8 bases, with 4 bases of the junction left unmatched. The full variable domain, with the rest looked up from reference TRBV7-8 and TRBJ1-4, is GAGVSQSPRYKVAKRGQDVALRCDPISGHVSLFWYQQALGQGPEFLTYFQNEAQLDKSGLPSDRFFAERPEGSVSTLKIQRTQQEDSAVYLCASSLAGTGNEKLFFGSGTQLSVL.

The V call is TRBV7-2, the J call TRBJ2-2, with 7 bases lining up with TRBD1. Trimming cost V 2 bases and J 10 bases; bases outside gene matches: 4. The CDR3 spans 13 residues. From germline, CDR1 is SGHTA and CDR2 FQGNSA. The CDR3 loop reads CASSLRGREELFF. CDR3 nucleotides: TGTGCCAGCAGCTTAAGGGGGCGCGAGGAGCTGTTTTTT.

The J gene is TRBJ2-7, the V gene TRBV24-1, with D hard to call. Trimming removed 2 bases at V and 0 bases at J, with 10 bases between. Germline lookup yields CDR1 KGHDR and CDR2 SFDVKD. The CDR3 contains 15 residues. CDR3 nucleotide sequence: TGTGCCACCAGTGATTCGCGCGGCCCCTCCTACGAGCAGTACTTC. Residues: CATSDSRGPSYEQYF.

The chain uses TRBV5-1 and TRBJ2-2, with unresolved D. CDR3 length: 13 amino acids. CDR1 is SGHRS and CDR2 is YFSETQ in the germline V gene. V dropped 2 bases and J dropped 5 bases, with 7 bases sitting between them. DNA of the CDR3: TGCGCCAGCAGCTTAGCTCTGACCGGGGAGCTGTTTTTT. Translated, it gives CASSLALTGELFF.